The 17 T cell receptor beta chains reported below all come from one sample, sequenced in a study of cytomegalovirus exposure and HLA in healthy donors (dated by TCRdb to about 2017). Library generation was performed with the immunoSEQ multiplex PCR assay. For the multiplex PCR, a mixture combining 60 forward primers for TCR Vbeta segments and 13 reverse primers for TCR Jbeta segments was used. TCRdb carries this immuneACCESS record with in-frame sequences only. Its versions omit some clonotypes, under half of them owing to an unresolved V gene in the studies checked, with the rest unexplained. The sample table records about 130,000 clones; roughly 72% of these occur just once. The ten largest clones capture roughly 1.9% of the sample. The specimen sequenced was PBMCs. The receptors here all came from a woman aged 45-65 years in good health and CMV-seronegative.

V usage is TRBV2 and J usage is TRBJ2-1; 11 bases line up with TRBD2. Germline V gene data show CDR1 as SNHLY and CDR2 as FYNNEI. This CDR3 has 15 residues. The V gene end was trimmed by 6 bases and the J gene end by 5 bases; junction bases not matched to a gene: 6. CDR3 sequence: CASRRTSGYDNEQFF. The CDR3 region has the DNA TGTGCCAGCAGGAGGACTAGCGGGTACGACAATGAGCAGTTCTTC.

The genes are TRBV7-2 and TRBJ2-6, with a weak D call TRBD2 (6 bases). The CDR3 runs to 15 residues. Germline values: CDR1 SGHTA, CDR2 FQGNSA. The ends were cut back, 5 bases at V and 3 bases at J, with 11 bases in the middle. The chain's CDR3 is CASSRRGVGANVLTF. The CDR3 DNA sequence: TGTGCCAGCAGCCGGCGCGGGGTTGGGGCCAACGTCCTGACTTTC.

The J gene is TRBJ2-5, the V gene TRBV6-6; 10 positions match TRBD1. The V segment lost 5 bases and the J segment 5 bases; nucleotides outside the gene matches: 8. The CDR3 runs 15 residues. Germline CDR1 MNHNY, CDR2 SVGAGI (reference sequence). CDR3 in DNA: TGTGCCAGCAGTCTGAGGACAGGGGGGACGGAGACCCAGTACTTC. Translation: CASSLRTGGTETQYF.

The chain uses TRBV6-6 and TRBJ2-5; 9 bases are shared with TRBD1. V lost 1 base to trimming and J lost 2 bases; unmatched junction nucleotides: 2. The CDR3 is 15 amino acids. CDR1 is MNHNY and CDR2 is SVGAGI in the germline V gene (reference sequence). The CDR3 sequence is CASSYFGTGQETQYF. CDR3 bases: TGTGCCAGCAGTTACTTCGGGACAGGGCAAGAGACCCAGTACTTC.

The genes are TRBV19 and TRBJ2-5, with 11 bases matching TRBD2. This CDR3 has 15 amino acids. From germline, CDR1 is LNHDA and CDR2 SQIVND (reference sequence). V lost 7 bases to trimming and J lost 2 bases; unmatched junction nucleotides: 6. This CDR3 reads CASTTSGVKQETQYF. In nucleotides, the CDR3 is TGTGCCAGTACGACTAGCGGGGTTAAACAAGAGACCCAGTACTTC.

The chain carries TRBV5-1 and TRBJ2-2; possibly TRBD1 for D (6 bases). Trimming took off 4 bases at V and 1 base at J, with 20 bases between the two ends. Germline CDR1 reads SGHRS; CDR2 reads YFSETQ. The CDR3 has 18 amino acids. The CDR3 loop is CASSPNPERGRNTGELFF. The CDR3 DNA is TGCGCCAGCAGCCCTAACCCCGAAAGGGGGAGGAACACCGGGGAGCTGTTTTTT.

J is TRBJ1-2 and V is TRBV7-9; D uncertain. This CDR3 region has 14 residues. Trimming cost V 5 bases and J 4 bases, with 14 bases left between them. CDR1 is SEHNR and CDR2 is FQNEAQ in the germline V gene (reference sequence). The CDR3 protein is CASSHPGSGYGYTF. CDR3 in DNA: TGTGCCAGCAGCCACCCCGGGTCCGGCTATGGCTACACCTTC.

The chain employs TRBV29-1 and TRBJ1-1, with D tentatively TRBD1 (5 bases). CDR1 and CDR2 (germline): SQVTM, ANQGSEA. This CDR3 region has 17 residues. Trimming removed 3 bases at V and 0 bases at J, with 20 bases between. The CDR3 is CSVEGWPGEGMNTEAFF. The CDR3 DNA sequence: TGCAGCGTTGAGGGATGGCCGGGGGAGGGAATGAACACTGAAGCTTTCTTT.

The CDR3 sequence is CASSLVGRNTEAFF. CDR3 DNA: TGTGCCAGCAGCTTAGTGGGCAGGAACACTGAAGCTTTCTTT. This sequence joins TRBV7-9 and TRBJ1-1; D is ambiguous. The CDR3 consists of 14 residues. Germline lookup yields CDR1 SEHNR and CDR2 FQNEAQ (reference sequence). Trimming took off 1 base at V and 1 base at J, with 7 bases between the two ends.

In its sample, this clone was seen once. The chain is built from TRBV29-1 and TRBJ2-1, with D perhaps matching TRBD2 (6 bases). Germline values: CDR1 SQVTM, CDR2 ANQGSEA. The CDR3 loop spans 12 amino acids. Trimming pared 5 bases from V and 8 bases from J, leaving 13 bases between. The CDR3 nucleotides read TGCAGCGTTCACAACGGAGGGTATGAGCAGTTCTTC. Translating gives CSVHNGGYEQFF.

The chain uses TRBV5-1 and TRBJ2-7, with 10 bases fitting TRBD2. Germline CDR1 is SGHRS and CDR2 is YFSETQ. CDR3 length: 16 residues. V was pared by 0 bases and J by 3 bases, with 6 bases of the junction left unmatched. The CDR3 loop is CASSLGGTSAFYEQYF. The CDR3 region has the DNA TGCGCCAGCAGCTTGGGGGGGACTAGCGCCTTCTACGAGCAGTACTTC.

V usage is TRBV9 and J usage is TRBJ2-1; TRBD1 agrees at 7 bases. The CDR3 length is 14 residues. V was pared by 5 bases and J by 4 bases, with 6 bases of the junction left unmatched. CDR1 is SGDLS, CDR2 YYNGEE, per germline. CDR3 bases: TGTGCCAGCAGACCCGGGACAGTTTACAATGAGCAGTTCTTC. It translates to CASRPGTVYNEQFF.

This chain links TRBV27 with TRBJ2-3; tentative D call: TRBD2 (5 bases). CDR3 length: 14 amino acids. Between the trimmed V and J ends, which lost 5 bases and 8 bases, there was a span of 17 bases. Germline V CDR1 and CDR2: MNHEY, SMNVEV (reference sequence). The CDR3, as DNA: TGTGCCAGCAGTCTACTTCTAGAGGGCGGTACGCAGTATTTT. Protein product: CASSLLLEGGTQYF.

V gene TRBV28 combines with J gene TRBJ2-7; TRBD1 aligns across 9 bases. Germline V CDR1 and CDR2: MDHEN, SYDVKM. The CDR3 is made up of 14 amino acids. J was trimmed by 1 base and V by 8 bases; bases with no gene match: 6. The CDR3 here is CASLNRGPSYEQYF. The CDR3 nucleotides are TGTGCCAGCCTCAACAGGGGGCCTTCCTACGAGCAGTACTTC.

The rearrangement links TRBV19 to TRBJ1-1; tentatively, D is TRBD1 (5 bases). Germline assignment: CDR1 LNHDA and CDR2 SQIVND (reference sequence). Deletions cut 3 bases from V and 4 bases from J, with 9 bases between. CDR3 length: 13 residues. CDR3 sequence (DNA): TGTGCCAGTAGTATGTTCAGGGCCACTGAAGCTTTCTTT. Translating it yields CASSMFRATEAFF.

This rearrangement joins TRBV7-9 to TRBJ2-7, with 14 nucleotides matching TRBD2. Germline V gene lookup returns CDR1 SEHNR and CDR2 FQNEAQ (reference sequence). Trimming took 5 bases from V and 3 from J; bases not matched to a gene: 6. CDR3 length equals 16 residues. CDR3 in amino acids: CASSPGLAGDYYEQYV. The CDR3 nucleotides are TGTGCCAGCAGCCCGGGACTAGCGGGAGACTACTACGAGCAGTACGTC.

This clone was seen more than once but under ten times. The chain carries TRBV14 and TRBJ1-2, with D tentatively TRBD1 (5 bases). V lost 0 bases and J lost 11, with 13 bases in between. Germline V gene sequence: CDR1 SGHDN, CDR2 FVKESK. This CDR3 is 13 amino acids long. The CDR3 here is CASSQDAGRRYTF. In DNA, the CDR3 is TGTGCCAGCAGCCAAGATGCAGGGAGGAGGTACACCTTC.